This T cell receptor (beta chain) comes out of a study of regulatory T cells in long-lasting Graves disease. General study findings and limits: Persistent disease was characterized by preferential usage of TRBV28, TRBJ1-2 and TRBJ2-5. Sharing of public clonotypes was greater in persistent patients (under 3,000) than in new patients (around 930).

In this sample, this clonotype turned up a few times. The antigen remains undetermined. To make TCR beta libraries, researchers used iRepertoire HTBI primers and Arm-PCR of CDR3 regions. Authors' data handling: Identification yielded around 68 TRBV and over eleven TRBJ segments across samples. TCRdb re-called the multiplex PCR reads through MiXCR, storing one row per CDR3 protein. The V and J calls here are based on TCRdb, not the publication. The repertoire holds fewer than 400,000 distinct CDR3 sequences, with around 20% as singletons. V was clipped by 3 bases and J by 6 bases, with 9 bases between them. The CDR3 extends over 12 amino acids. CDR1 LGHDT and CDR2 YNNKEL come from the germline V gene (reference sequence). Noted time point: persistent/refractory GD, antithyroid drugs over 5 years with positive TRAb. Extracted PBMC RNA gave rise to the TCR library. Graves' disease diagnosis was established per American Thyroid Association guidelines.

Sequenced here: peripheral blood mononuclear cells (PBMCs), sampled when the disease was refractory, from a patient treated with antithyroid drugs. This clonotype was obtained from a female donor with Graves disease. The chain recombines TRBV3-1 with TRBJ2-7, with a weak D call TRBD2 (6 bases). This chain's CDR3 is CASSHGGSEQYF. The CDR3 DNA reads TGTGCCAGCAGCCATGGGGGGAGCGAGCAGTACTTC.